Shown below are 23 T cell receptor beta chains from a single sample sequenced in a study of PD-1 blockade in classical Hodgkin lymphoma. The assay was immunoSEQ multiplex PCR, and TCRdb's table has in-frame clones only and misses some. There are tens of thousands of clones in the sample; roughly 94% occur only once, and 3% to 4% lies in the top ten. As for time point: newly diagnosed, previously untreated cHL patient sample. The specimen sequenced was peripheral blood mononuclear cells (PBMCs). The receptor set was obtained from a human donor with classical Hodgkin lymphoma.

This rearrangement joins TRBV2 to TRBJ1-5, with D perhaps matching TRBD1 (5 bases). The V end was cut by 4 bases, the J end by 4 bases, with 14 bases between. The CDR3 spans 15 residues. Germline loops: CDR1 SNHLY, CDR2 FYNNEI. The CDR3 nucleotides are TGTGCCAGCAGTGGTTTGGGACCGATAAATCAGCCCCAGCATTTT. It codes for CASSGLGPINQPQHF.

The rearrangement links TRBV7-8 to TRBJ2-2; D unclear. V lost 1 base to trimming and J lost 8 bases, with 2 bases between them. The CDR3 length is 11 residues. Germline lookup yields CDR1 SGHVS and CDR2 FQNEAQ. The CDR3, as DNA: TGTGCCAGCAGCTTAGAGGGGGAGCTGTTTTTT. Translation: CASSLEGELFF.

CDR3 DNA sequence: TGTGCCAGCAGCTTAGGAGAGGGGAATAATTCACCCCTCCACTTT. Its protein is CASSLGEGNNSPLHF. The genes are TRBV5-4 and TRBJ1-6; the D gene is possibly TRBD1 (5 bases). Germline lookup yields CDR1 SGHNT and CDR2 YYREEE (reference sequence). The V gene lost 2 bases and the J gene lost 5 bases, with 11 bases spanning the gap. This CDR3 contains 15 residues.

J is TRBJ2-7 and V is TRBV7-9; D is ambiguous. The length of the CDR3 is 13 residues. Trimming stripped 9 bases from V and 0 bases from J, with 12 bases between. Germline assignment: CDR1 SEHNR and CDR2 FQNEAQ (reference sequence). This CDR3 is CASTSVSSYEQYF. CDR3 bases: TGTGCCAGTACGTCTGTCAGCTCCTACGAGCAGTACTTC.

J is TRBJ1-5 and V is TRBV29-1; no firm D call. The CDR3 extends over 14 amino acids. Germline CDR1 and CDR2: SQVTM and ANQGSEA. V dropped 5 bases and J dropped 1 base, with 12 bases sitting between them. CDR3 DNA sequence: TGCAGCGTTTCCGGACGGGCAAGCAATCAGCCCCAGCATTTT. This translates into CSVSGRASNQPQHF. Variable domain in full (rest from reference TRBV29-1 and TRBJ1-5): SAVISQKPSRDICQRGTSLTIQCQVDSQVTMMFWYRQQPGQSLTLIATANQGSEATYESGFVIDKFPISRPNLTFSTLTVSNMSPEDSSIYLCSVSGRASNQPQHFGDGTRLSIL.

A note on this clone: The same CDR3 is also encoded by other DNA sequences in this sample. The V and J genes are TRBV5-4 and TRBJ2-2, with TRBD1 matching 9 bases. This CDR3 region has 16 residues. The V gene end was trimmed by 3 bases and the J gene end by 0 bases; junction bases not matched to a gene: 3. CDR1 and CDR2 (germline): SGHNT, YYREEE (reference sequence). In nucleotides, the CDR3 is TGTGCCAGCAGCTGGGGGACAGGGACGAACACCGGGGAGCTGTTTTTT. It yields the protein CASSWGTGTNTGELFF.

This chain uses TRBV30 with TRBJ1-2; D is undetermined. V dropped 6 bases and J dropped 8 bases, with 4 bases sitting between them. The CDR3 totals 8 residues. CDR1 and CDR2 from the germline V gene are GTSNPN and SVGIG (reference sequence). The CDR3 DNA follows: TGTGCCTGTTCGGGCTACACCTTC. This sequence encodes CACSGYTF. Full variable domain (outside the CDR3, taken from reference TRBV30 and TRBJ1-2): SQTIHQWPATLVQPVGSPLSLECTVEGTSNPNLYWYRQAAGRGLQLLFYSVGIGQISSEVPQNLSASRPQDRQFILSSKKLLLSDSGFYLCACSGYTFGSGTRLTVV.

In its sample, this clone was seen a few times. The genes are TRBV27 and TRBJ2-7, with TRBD1 matching over 11 bases. V lost 2 bases to trimming and J lost 6 bases; unmatched junction nucleotides: 6. CDR3 length: 15 amino acids. Germline V gives CDR1 MNHEY, CDR2 SMNVEV (reference sequence). CDR3 sequence reads: CASSLVGTGGTEQYF. The CDR3 DNA reads as TGTGCCAGCAGTTTAGTAGGGACAGGGGGGACCGAGCAGTACTTC.

The rearrangement uses TRBV28 and TRBJ1-3, with a weak D call TRBD1 (5 bases). The CDR3 has 13 amino acids. Per the germline V gene, CDR1 is MDHEN and CDR2 is SYDVKM. Trimming pared 6 bases from V and 7 bases from J, leaving 13 bases between. CDR3 sequence: CASSSGPMNTIYF. CDR3 in DNA: TGTGCCAGCAGCTCAGGGCCCATGAACACCATATATTTT.

This chain uses TRBV7-2 with TRBJ1-3; D unresolved. Germline V lookup: CDR1 SGHTA, CDR2 FQGNSA. The CDR3 runs 17 residues. V gave up 4 bases and J gave up 0 bases, with 16 bases separating them. CDR3 in amino acids: CASSSNPPWSSGNTIYF. As DNA, the CDR3 is TGTGCCAGCAGCTCCAACCCCCCATGGAGCTCTGGAAACACCATATATTTT. Supplemented by reference TRBV7-2 and TRBJ1-3, the full variable domain reads GAGVSQSPSNKVTEKGKDVELRCDPISGHTALYWYRQSLGQGLEFLIYFQGNSAPDKSGLPSDRFSAERTGGSVSTLTIQRTQQEDSAVYLCASSSNPPWSSGNTIYFGEGSWLTVV.

The chain employs TRBV15 and TRBJ2-3; D not certain. There are 14 residues in the CDR3. Germline loops: CDR1 LNHNV, CDR2 YYDKDF (reference sequence). Trimming cost V 0 bases and J 4 bases, with 8 bases left between them. This CDR3 reads CATSRDLVPDTQYF. Written as DNA, the CDR3 is TGTGCCACCAGCAGAGATCTGGTACCAGATACGCAGTATTTT.

The chain employs TRBV2 and TRBJ1-1; D is unclear. CDR3 size: 11 residues. V lost 7 bases and J lost 5, with 8 bases in between. Germline V lookup: CDR1 SNHLY, CDR2 FYNNEI. In nucleotides, the CDR3 is TGTGCCAGCAAAAGGGTTACTGAAGCTTTCTTT. Amino acids: CASKRVTEAFF. The variable domain in full, completed from reference TRBV2 and TRBJ1-1, reads EPEVTQTPSHQVTQMGQEVILRCVPISNHLYFYWYRQILGQKVEFLVSFYNNEISEKSEIFDDQFSVERPDGSNFTLKIRSTKLEDSAMYFCASKRVTEAFFGQGTRLTVV.

The J gene is TRBJ2-5, the V gene TRBV7-2; D gene ambiguous. V was clipped by 0 bases and J by 5 bases, with 13 bases between them. The CDR3 spans 15 residues. The germline V gene encodes CDR1 SGHTA and CDR2 FQGNSA. The CDR3 DNA is TGTGCCAGCAGCTTAGCCCCGACGGTCGGTGAGACCCAGTACTTC. Translating gives CASSLAPTVGETQYF.

This chain joins TRBV7-2 and TRBJ2-5; D is unresolved. The CDR3 is made up of 16 amino acids. Germline assignment: CDR1 SGHTA and CDR2 FQGNSA. V lost 4 bases and J lost 7, with 22 bases in between. CDR3 sequence (DNA): TGTGCCAGCAGCTATGACTTGGCTCAGCCCGGAGTGACCCAGTACTTC. Amino acids: CASSYDLAQPGVTQYF.

The V and J genes are TRBV29-1 and TRBJ2-1; tentative D call: TRBD1 (6 bases). V was shortened by 1 base and J by 0 bases, with 7 bases between the two germline ends. CDR1 and CDR2 (germline): SQVTM, ANQGSEA. The length of the CDR3 is 14 residues. CDR3 loop: CSVEVGGSYNEQFF. The CDR3 DNA is TGCAGCGTTGAAGTAGGGGGCTCCTACAATGAGCAGTTCTTC.

This chain joins TRBV14 and TRBJ2-1, with D hard to call. V gave up 0 bases and J gave up 8 bases, with 11 bases separating them. The CDR3 loop spans 14 amino acids. Germline V gives CDR1 SGHDN, CDR2 FVKESK. The CDR3 nucleotides are TGTGCCAGCAGCCAAGATATCACCAGCGATGAGCAGTTCTTC. Its protein is CASSQDITSDEQFF.

As DNA, the CDR3 is TGTGCCAGCAGCCGGGGGGCGCACACTGAAGCTTTCTTT. Protein sequence: CASSRGAHTEAFF. The chain employs TRBV11-2 and TRBJ1-1; the D gene is possibly TRBD1 (6 bases). Germline V gives CDR1 SGHAT, CDR2 FQNNGV. Trimming cost V 5 bases and J 3 bases, with 10 bases left between them. The CDR3 extends over 13 amino acids.

The rearrangement uses TRBV27 and TRBJ1-2, with TRBD1 identical over 8 bases. With V trimmed by 8 bases and J by 4 bases, 6 bases remained unmatched. The CDR3 length is 13 residues. Germline CDR1 MNHEY, CDR2 SMNVEV (reference sequence). DNA for the CDR3: TGTGCCAGCGGTGACAGGGGTGCCTATGGCTACACCTTC. Protein: CASGDRGAYGYTF.

The chain joins TRBV19 to TRBJ1-1; D uncertain. The CDR3 has 15 amino acids. V lost 2 bases and J lost 5, with 15 bases in between. Germline values: CDR1 LNHDA, CDR2 SQIVND (reference sequence). DNA for the CDR3: TGTGCCAGTAGTATAAAAGGTTTGGGAAAAACTGAAGCTTTCTTT. As protein: CASSIKGLGKTEAFF.

CDR3 DNA: TGTGCCAGCAGAAAGGACAGGGCTTGGGCCGGGGAGCTGTTTTTT. It is translated as CASRKDRAWAGELFF. J is TRBJ2-2 and V is TRBV6-6; 8 positions match TRBD1. The ends lost 6 bases at V and 6 bases at J; junction bases unmatched: 9. The CDR3 loop spans 15 amino acids. CDR1 is MNHNY and CDR2 is SVGAGI in the germline V gene (reference sequence).

The rearrangement joins TRBV6-4 to TRBJ1-5, with unresolved D. CDR3 length: 13 residues. V was trimmed by 0 bases and J by 5 bases, leaving 5 bases between them. Germline V gene sequence: CDR1 MRHNA, CDR2 SNTAGT. CDR3 DNA: TGTGCCAGCAGTGACTCCCCCCATCAGCCCCAGCATTTT. This sequence encodes CASSDSPHQPQHF.

The V gene is TRBV18, the J gene TRBJ2-1; no reliable D call. CDR1 KGHSH and CDR2 LQKENI come from the germline V gene. The CDR3 has 16 amino acids. V lost 0 bases, J lost 0 bases, and 9 bases lay in between. In DNA form, the CDR3 reads TGTGCCAGCTCACCACCGCAGGTGAGCTCCTACAATGAGCAGTTCTTC. It encodes CASSPPQVSSYNEQFF.

CDR3 DNA sequence: TGTGCCAGCAGTTACAGGTCCTACAATGAGCAGTTCTTC. Residues: CASSYRSYNEQFF. The V gene is TRBV27, the J gene TRBJ2-1; maybe TRBD1 (5 bases). Trimming pared 4 bases from V and 1 base from J, leaving 5 bases between. The CDR3 contains 13 residues. The germline V gene encodes CDR1 MNHEY and CDR2 SMNVEV (reference sequence).